One TCR beta chain is described in this entry. Its antigen remains unknown. Germline CDR1 reads SGHTA; CDR2 reads FQGTGA. This CDR3 has 15 amino acids. Trimming stripped 2 bases from V and 0 bases from J, with 10 bases between. These data belong to a study of T cell responses to AZD1222 COVID-19 vaccine. Findings and caveats of the study: AZD1222 recipients seropositive at baseline numbered only 5 to 7.

Libraries were prepared by immunoSEQ multiplex PCR; TCRdb keeps only in-frame clonotypes and omits some of them. The table records 120,000 to 150,000 clones, 85% to 95% of them present only once. This TCR was sampled from an adult in good health. The J gene is TRBJ1-1, the V gene TRBV7-3; the D is unclear. Material: peripheral blood, obtained on day 0 of AZD1222 vaccination. CDR3 coding DNA: TGTGCCAGCAGCTTAGAGCCGGGAGTGAACACTGAAGCTTTCTTT. It codes for CASSLEPGVNTEAFF.